Sequencing of this TCR beta chain was carried out in a study of T cell changes during pregnancy in multiple sclerosis. Generated by immunoSEQ multiplex PCR, the TCRdb table keeps only in-frame clones and is missing some. The sample comprises around 59,000 clones, approximately 90% of which are singletons, and roughly 2.7% rests with the top ten. With V trimmed by 0 bases and J by 3 bases, 4 bases remained unmatched. CDR1 is SGHRS, CDR2 YFSETQ, per germline. CDR3 length: 15 residues. This rearrangement joins TRBV5-1 to TRBJ2-3; 7 bases match TRBD2. Sequencing was performed on peripheral blood, taken in the third trimester of pregnancy. The source is a female donor in good health, enrolled as a control in a pregnancy study. The CDR3 region is CASSLARGDTDTQYF. The CDR3 DNA reads TGCGCCAGCAGCTTGGCCCGGGGGGATACAGATACGCAGTATTTT.